This T cell receptor (beta chain) was obtained from a study of T cell changes during pregnancy in multiple sclerosis. Assay: immunoSEQ multiplex PCR; the TCRdb copy retains only in-frame clones and omits some. The sample includes roughly 50,000 clones, over 75% of them seen just once. Sample: CD8+ T cells from peripheral blood mononuclear cells, taken in the second trimester of pregnancy. This clonotype was sampled from a female donor with multiple sclerosis, enrolled in a pregnancy study.

DNA of the CDR3: TGTGCCAGCAGCTTGACAGTGAACACTGAAGCTTTCTTT. Translated, it gives CASSLTVNTEAFF. The chain employs TRBV11-3 and TRBJ1-1; tentatively, D is TRBD1 (5 bases). Trimming took 3 bases from V and 0 from J, leaving 5 bases between them. Germline V gene lookup returns CDR1 SGHNT and CDR2 YENEEA. This CDR3 is 13 amino acids long.